Presented here are 2 T cell receptor beta chains from one specimen sequenced in a study of T-cell memory formation after mild COVID-19. MiXCR, applied by TCRdb to the 5' RACE reads, yields one record per CDR3 protein. The data show roughly 560,000 distinct CDR3 sequences, 20% seen once. The sequencing sample was made of PBMCs or a T cell subset sorted from them (not recorded which). The receptors were gathered from an adult woman who had mild COVID-19 (a few samples of this study predate the infection). Cell type and time point are not known.

This chain connects TRBV5-1 to TRBJ1-2; weak D call: TRBD1 (5 bases). The germline V gene has CDR1 SGHRS and CDR2 YFSETQ. The CDR3 covers 14 residues. Trimming took 0 bases from V and 7 from J, leaving 13 bases between them. CDR3 loop: CASSLGGRSRGYTF. CDR3 nucleotide sequence: TGCGCCAGCAGCTTGGGGGGCAGGTCGCGTGGCTACACCTTC.

This clonotype is a singleton in its sample. The CDR3 DNA reads as TGTGCCAGCACCGCAGGGACTAGCGGGAGATTCACAGATACGCAGTATTTT. The encoded protein is CASTAGTSGRFTDTQYF. The chain has TRBV25-1 and TRBJ2-3; 14 nucleotides match TRBD2. J was trimmed by 2 bases and V by 7 bases; bases with no gene match: 8. Germline V CDR1 and CDR2: MGHDK, SYGVNS. This CDR3 has 17 amino acids.